The clone carrying this T cell receptor (beta chain) has more than one count but fewer than ten. Its target is not known. Treatment indicated: roughly 19 received Ad26.COV2.S at low or high dose, single or two shots; a few received placebo; per-sample allocation not given. All samples were drawn on day 63, counting from the first vaccine or placebo injection. V lost 2 bases to trimming and J lost 4 bases, with 11 bases between them. In germline, CDR1 is SGHAT, CDR2 FQNNGV. CDR3 length: 14 amino acids. The data stem from a study of Ad26.COV2.S vaccination and SARS-CoV-2 variants. The study's findings and limits: Whether participants received vaccine or placebo, their non-spike TCR breadth was similar. TCR breadth and depth analyses may have underestimated total T cell responses.

Measured with immunoSEQ multiplex PCR; TCRdb has only the in-frame clones, and not every one. The data show some 640,000 clones, roughly nine tenths seen once. This chain uses TRBV11-2 with TRBJ1-2, with TRBD1 as a possible D gene (5 bases). Specimen: peripheral blood, collected in a trial of Ad26.COV2.S vaccine versus placebo. The clonotype originates from a person between 18 and 65 years old who received the Ad26.COV2.S COVID-19 vaccine or a placebo. Here the CDR3 reads CASSLQGYGYGYTF. CDR3 nucleotides: TGTGCCAGCAGCTTACAGGGCTATGGCTATGGCTACACCTTC. Supplemented by reference TRBV11-2 and TRBJ1-2, the full variable domain reads EAGVAQSPRYKIIEKRQSVAFWCNPISGHATLYWYQQILGQGPKLLIQFQNNGVVDDSQLPKDRFSAERLKGVDSTLKIQPAKLEDSAVYLCASSLQGYGYGYTFGSGTRLTVV.